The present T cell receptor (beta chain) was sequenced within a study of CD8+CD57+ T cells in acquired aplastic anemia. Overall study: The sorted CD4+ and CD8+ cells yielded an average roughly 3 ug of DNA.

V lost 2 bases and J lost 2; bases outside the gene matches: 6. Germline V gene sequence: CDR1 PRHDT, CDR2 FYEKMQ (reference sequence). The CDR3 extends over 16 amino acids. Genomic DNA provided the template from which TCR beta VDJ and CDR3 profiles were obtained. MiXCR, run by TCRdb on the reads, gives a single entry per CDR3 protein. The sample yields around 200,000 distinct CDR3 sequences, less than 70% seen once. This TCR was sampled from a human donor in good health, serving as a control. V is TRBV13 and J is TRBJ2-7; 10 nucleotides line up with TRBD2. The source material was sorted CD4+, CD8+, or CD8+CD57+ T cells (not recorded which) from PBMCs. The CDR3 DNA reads TGTGCCAGCAGCTTACCTAGCGGGGGTACCCCCTACGAGCAGTACTTC. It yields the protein CASSLPSGGTPYEQYF.